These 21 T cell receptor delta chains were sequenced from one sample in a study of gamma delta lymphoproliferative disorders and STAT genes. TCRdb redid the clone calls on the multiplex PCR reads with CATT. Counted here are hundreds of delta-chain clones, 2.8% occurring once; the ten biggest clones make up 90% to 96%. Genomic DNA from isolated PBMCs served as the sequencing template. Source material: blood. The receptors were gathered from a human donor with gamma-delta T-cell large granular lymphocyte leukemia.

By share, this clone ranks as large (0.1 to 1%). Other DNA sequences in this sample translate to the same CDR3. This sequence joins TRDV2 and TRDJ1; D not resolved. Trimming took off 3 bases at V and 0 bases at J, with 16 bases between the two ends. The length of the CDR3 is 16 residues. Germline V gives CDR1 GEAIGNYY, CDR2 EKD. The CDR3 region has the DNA TGTGCCTGTGACCCCCTCGGGAGTCGTAACACCGATAAACTCATCTTT. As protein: CACDPLGSRNTDKLIF.

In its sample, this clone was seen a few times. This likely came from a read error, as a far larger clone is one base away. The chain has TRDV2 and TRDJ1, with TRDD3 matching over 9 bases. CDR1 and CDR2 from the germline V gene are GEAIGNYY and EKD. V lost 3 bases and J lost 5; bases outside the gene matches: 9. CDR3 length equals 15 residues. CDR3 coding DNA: TGTGCCTGTGACGCCTTGGGGATACGCCAAGATAAACTCATCTTT. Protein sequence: CACDALGIRQDKLIF.

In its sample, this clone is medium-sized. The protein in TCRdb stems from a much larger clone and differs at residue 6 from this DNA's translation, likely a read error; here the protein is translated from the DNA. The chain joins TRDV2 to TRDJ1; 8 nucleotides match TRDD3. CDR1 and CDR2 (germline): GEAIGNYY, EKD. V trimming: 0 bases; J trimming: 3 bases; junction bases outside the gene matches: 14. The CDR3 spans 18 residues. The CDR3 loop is CACDTAGLGENGADKLIF. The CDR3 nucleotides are TGTGCCTGTGACACCGCAGGGCTGGGGGAAAACGGGGCCGATAAACTCATCTTT.

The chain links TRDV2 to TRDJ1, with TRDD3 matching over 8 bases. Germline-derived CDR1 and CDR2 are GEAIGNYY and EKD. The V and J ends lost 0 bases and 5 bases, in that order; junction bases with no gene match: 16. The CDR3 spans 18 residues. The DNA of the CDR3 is TGTGCCTGTGACACCGTAGGGCTGGGGGACGGCGACGAGGATAAACTCATCTTT. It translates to CACDTVGLGDGDEDKLIF.

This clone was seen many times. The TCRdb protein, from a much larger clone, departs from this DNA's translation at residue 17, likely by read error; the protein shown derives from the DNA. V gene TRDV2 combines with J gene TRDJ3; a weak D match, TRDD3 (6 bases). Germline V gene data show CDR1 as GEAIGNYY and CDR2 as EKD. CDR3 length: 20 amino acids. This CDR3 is CACDTSGGHPLSWDTRLMFF. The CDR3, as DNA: TGTGCCTGTGACACCTCCGGGGGACACCCTCTCTCCTGGGACACCCGACTGATGTTTTTC.

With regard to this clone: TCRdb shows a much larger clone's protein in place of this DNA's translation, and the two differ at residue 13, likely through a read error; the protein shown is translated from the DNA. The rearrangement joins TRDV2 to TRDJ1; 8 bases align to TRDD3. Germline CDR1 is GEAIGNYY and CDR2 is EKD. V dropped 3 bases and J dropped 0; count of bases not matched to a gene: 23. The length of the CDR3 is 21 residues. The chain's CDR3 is CACDSILGALRRTPNTDKLIF. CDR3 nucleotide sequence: TGTGCCTGTGACTCAATACTGGGGGCCCTCCGGCGAACCCCGAACACCGATAAACTCATCTTT.

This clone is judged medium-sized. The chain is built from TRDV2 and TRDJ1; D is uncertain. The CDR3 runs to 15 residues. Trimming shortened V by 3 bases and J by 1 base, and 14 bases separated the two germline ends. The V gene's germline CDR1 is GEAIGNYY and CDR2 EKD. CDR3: CACDPTWIPTDKLIF. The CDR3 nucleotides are TGTGCCTGTGACCCAACCTGGATCCCCACCGATAAACTCATCTTT.

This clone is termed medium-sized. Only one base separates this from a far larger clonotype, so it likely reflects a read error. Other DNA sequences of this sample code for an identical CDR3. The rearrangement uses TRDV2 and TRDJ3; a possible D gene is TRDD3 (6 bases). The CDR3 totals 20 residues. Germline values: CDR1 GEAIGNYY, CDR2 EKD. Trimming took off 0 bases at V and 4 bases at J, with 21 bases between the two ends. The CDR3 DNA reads TGTGCCTGTGACACCTCCGGGGGACACCCTCTCTCTTGGGACACCCGACAGATGTTTTTC. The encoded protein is CACDTSGGHPLSWDTRQMFF.

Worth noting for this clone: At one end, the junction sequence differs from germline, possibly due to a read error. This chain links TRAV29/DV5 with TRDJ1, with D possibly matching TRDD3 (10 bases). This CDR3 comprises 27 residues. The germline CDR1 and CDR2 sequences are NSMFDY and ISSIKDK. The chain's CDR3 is CAAIVVPTLGNLPTGDTETTDADKLIF. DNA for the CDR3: TGTGCAGCAATCGTTGTCCCAACCTTGGGAAACCTTCCTACGGGGGATACGGAGACTACGGACGCCGATAAGCTCATCTTT.

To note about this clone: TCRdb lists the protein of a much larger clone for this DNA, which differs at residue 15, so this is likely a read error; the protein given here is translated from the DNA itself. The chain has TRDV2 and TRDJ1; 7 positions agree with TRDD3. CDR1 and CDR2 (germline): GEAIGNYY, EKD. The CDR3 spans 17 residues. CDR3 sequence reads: CACDTLYMGEDTDKFIF. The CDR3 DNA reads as TGTGCCTGTGACACCTTATATATGGGGGAAGACACCGATAAATTCATCTTT.

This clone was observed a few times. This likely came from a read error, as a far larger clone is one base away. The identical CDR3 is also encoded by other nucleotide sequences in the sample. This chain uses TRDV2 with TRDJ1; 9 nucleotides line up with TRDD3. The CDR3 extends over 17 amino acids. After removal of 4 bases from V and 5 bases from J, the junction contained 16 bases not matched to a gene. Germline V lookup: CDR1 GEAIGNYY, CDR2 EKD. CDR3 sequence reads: CACDEVLGDGDEDKLIF. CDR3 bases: TGTGCCTGTGATGAGGTACTGGGGGACGGCGACGAGGATAAACTCATCTTT.

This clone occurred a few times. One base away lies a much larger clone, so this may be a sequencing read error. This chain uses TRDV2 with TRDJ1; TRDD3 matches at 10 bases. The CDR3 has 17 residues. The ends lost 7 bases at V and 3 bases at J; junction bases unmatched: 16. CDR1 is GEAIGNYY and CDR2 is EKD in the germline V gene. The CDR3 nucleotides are TGTGCCTGCCACCCACTGGGGGATCCCGGGAGCCCCGATAAACTCATCTTT. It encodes CACHPLGDPGSPDKLIF.

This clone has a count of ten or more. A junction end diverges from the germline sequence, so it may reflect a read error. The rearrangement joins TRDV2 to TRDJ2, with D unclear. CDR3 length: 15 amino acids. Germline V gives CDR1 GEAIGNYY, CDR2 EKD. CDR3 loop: CACDPVATLTAHLFF. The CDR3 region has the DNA TGTGCCTGTGACCCTGTGGCCACTTTGACAGCACATCTCTTCTTT.

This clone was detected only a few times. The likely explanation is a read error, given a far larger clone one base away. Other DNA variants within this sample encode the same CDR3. The CDR3 nucleotides are TGTGCCTGTGACACCGTAGGGCTGGGGGAAAACGGGGCCGATAAACTGATCTTT. This sequence encodes CACDTVGLGENGADKLIF. The chain combines TRDV2 with TRDJ1; 8 bases are shared with TRDD3. CDR1 is GEAIGNYY and CDR2 is EKD in the germline V gene. CDR3 length: 18 amino acids.

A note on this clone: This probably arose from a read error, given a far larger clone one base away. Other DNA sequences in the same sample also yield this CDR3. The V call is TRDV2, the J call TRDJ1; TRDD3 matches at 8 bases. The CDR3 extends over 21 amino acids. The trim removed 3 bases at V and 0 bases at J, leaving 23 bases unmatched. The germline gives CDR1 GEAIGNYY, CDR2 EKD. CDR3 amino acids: CACDSILGALRRSPNTDKLIF. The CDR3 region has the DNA TGTGCCTGTGACTCAATACTGGGGGCCCTCCGGCGTTCCCCGAACACCGATAAACTCATCTTT.

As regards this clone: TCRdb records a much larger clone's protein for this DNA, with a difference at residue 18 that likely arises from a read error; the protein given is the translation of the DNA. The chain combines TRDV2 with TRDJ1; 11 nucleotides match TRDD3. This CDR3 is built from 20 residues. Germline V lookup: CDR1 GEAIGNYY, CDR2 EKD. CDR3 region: CACDTVHTGLGDTRGDKPIF. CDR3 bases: TGTGCCTGTGACACCGTCCACACGGGGCTGGGGGATACCAGAGGCGATAAACCCATCTTT.

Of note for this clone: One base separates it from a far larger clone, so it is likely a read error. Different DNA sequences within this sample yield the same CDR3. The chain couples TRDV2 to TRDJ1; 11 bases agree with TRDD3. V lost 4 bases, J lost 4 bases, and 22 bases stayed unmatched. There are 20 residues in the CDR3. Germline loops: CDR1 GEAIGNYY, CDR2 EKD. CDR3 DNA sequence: TGTGCCTGTGATACCGTCCACACGGGGCTGGGGGATACCAGAGGCGATAAACTCATCTTT. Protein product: CACDTVHTGLGDTRGDKLIF.

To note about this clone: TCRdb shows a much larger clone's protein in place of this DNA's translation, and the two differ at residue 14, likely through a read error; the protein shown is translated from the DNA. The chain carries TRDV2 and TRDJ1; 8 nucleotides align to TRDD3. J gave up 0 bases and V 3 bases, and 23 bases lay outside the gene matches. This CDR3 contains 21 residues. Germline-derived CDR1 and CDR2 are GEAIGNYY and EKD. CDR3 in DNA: TGTGCCTGTGACTCAATACTGGGGGCCCTCCGGCGATCCACGAACACCGATAAACTCATCTTT. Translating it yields CACDSILGALRRSTNTDKLIF.

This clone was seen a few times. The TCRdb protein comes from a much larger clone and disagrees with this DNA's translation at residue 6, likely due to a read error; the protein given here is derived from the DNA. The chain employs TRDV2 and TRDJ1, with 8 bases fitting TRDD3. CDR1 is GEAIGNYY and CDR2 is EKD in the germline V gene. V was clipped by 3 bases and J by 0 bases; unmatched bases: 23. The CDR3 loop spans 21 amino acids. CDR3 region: CACDSKLGALRRSPNTDKLIF. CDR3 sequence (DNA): TGTGCCTGTGACTCAAAACTGGGGGCCCTCCGGCGATCCCCGAACACCGATAAACTCATCTTT.

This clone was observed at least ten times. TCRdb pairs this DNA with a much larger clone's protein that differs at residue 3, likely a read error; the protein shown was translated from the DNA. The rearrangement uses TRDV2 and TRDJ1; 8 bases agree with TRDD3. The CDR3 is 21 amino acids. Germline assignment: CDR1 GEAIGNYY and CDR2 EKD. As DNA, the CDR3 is TGTGCCTATGACTCAATACTGGGGGCCCTCCGGCGATCCCCGAACACCGATAAACTCATCTTT. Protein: CAYDSILGALRRSPNTDKLIF.

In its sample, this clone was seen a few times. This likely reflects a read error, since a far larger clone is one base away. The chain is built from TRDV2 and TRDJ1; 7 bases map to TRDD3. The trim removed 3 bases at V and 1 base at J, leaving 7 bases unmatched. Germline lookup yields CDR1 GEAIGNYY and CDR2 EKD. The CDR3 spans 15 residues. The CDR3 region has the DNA TGTGCCTGTGACTTCGTGGGGATAAGCACCGATAAACTCATCTTT. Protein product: CACDFVGISTDKLIF.